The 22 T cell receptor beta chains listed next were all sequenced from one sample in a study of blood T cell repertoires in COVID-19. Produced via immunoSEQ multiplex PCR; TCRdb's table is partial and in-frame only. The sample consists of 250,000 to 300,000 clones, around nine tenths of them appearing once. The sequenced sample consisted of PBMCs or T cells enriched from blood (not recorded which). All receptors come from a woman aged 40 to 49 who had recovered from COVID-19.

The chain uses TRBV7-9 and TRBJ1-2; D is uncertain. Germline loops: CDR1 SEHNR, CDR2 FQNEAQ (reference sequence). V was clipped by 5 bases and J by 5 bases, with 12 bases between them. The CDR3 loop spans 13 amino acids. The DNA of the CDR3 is TGTGCCAGCAGCCAATCGGGAGGTTATGGCTACACCTTC. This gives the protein CASSQSGGYGYTF.

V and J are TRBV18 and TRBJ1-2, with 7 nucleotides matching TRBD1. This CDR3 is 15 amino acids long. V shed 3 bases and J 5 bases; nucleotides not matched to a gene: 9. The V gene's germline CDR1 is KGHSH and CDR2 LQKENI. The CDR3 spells CASSPRQGPRYGYTF. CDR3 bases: TGTGCCAGCTCACCGAGACAGGGACCTCGTTATGGCTACACCTTC.

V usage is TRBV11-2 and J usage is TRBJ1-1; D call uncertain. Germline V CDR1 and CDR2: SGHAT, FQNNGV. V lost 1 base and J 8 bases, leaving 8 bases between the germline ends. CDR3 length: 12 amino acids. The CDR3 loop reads CASSLGPVEAFF. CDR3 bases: TGTGCCAGCAGCTTAGGTCCGGTAGAAGCTTTCTTT.

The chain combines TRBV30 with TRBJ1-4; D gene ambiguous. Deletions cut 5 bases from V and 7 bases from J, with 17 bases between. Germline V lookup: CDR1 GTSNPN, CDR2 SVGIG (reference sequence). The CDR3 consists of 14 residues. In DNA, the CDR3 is TGTGCCTGGTGGAGGTCCGGGTCGGGTGAAAAACTGTTTTTT. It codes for CAWWRSGSGEKLFF.

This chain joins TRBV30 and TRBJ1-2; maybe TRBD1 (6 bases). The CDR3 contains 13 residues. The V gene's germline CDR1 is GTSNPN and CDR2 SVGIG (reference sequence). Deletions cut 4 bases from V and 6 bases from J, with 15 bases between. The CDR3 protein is CAWMPLTGNGYTF. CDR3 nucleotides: TGTGCCTGGATGCCCCTCACAGGGAATGGCTACACCTTC.

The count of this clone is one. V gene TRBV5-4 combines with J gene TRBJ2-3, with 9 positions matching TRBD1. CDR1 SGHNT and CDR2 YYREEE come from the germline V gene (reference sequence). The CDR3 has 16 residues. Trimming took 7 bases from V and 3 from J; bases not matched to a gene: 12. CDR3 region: CASRLGQGIGTDTQYF. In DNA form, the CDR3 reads TGTGCCAGCCGCCTGGGACAGGGTATCGGAACAGATACGCAGTATTTT. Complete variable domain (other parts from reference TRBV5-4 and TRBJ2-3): ETGVTQSPTHLIKTRGQQVTLRCSSQSGHNTVSWYQQALGQGPQFIFQYYREEENGRGNFPPRFSGLQFPNYSSELNVNALELDDSALYLCASRLGQGIGTDTQYFGPGTRLTVL.

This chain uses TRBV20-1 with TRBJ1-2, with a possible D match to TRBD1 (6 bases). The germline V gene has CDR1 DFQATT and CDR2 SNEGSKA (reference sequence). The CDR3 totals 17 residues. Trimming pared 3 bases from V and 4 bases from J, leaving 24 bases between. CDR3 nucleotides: TGCAGTGCTAGTGGGAGGACCGGGGGGGCCATGTTCTATGGCTACACCTTC. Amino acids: CSASGRTGGAMFYGYTF.

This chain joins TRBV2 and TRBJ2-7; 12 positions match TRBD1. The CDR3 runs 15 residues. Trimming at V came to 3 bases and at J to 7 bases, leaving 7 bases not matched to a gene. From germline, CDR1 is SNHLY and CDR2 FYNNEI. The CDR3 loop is CASSDRGQGASEQYF. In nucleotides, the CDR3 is TGTGCCAGCAGTGACCGGGGACAGGGGGCCAGTGAGCAGTACTTC.

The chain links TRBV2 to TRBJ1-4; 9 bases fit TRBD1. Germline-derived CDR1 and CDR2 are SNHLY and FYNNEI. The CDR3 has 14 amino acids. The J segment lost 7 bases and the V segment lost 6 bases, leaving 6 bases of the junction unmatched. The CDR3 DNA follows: TGTGCCAGCAGCTACAGGGGGCTGGGTGAAAAACTGTTTTTT. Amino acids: CASSYRGLGEKLFF.

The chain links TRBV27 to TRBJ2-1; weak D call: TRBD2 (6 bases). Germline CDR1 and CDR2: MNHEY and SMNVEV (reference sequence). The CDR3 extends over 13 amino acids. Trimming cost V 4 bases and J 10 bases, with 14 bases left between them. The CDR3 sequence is CASSSQFREEQFF. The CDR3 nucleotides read TGTGCCAGCAGTTCCCAATTCCGGGAGGAGCAGTTCTTC.

CDR3 DNA: TGTGCCAGCAGCCGAGCCCCAGGGAACTATGGCTACACCTTC. This sequence encodes CASSRAPGNYGYTF. The chain joins TRBV7-8 to TRBJ1-2; possibly TRBD1 for D (5 bases). Germline assignment: CDR1 SGHVS and CDR2 FQNEAQ. The CDR3 extends over 14 amino acids. V was shortened by 5 bases and J by 2 bases, with 12 bases between the two germline ends.

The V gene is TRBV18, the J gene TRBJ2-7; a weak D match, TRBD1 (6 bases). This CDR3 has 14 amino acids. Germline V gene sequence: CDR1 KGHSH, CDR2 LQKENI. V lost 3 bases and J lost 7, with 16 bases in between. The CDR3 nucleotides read TGTGCCAGCTCACCCGACCGGGTCACAGGGGAGCAGTACTTC. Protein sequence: CASSPDRVTGEQYF.

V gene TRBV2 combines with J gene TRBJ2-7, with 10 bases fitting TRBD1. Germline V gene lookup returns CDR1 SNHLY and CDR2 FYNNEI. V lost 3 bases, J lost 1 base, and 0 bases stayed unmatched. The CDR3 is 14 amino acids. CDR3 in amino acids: CASSEDRGSYEQYF. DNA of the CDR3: TGTGCCAGCAGTGAGGACAGGGGGTCCTACGAGCAGTACTTC. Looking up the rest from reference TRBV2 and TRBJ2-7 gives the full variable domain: EPEVTQTPSHQVTQMGQEVILRCVPISNHLYFYWYRQILGQKVEFLVSFYNNEISEKSEIFDDQFSVERPDGSNFTLKIRSTKLEDSAMYFCASSEDRGSYEQYFGPGTRLTVT.

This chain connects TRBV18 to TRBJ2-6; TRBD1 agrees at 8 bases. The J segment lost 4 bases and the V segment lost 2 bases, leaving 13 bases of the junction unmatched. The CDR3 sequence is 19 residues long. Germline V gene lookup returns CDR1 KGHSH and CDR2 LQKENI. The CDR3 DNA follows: TGTGCCAGCTCACCATTCGCCAGGGGGCGCCTGGGCGGGGCCAACGTCCTGACTTTC. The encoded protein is CASSPFARGRLGGANVLTF.

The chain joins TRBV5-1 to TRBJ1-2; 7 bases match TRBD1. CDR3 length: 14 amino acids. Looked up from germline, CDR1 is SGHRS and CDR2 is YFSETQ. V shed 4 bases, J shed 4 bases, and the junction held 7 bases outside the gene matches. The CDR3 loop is CASSLTGVSYGYTF. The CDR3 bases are TGCGCCAGCAGCCTTACAGGGGTTTCCTATGGCTACACCTTC.

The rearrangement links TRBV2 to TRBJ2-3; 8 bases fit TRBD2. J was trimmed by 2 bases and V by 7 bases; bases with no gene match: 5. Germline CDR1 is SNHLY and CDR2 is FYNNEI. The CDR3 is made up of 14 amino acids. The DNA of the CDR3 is TGTGCCAGCAATAGCGGGGACCACACAGATACGCAGTATTTT. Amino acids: CASNSGDHTDTQYF.

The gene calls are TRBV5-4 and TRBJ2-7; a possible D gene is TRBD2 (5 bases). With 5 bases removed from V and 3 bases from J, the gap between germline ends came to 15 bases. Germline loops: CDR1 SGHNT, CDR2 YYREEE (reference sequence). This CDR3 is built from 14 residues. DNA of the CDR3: TGTGCCAGCAGTCGCGGGTTACAGCACTACGAGCAGTACTTC. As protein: CASSRGLQHYEQYF.

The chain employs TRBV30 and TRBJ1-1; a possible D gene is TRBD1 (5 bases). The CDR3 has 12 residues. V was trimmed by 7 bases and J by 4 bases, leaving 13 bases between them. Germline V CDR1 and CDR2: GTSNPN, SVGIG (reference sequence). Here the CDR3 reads CAYRRAGTEAFF. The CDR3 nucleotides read TGTGCCTACCGCAGGGCCGGCACTGAAGCTTTCTTT.

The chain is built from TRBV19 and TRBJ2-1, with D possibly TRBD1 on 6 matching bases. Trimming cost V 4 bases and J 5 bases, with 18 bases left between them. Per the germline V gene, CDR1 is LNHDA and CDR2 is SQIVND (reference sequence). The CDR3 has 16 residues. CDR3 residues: CASSRDILKRDNEQFF. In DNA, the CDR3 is TGTGCCAGTAGTAGGGACATTCTAAAGCGCGACAATGAGCAGTTCTTC.

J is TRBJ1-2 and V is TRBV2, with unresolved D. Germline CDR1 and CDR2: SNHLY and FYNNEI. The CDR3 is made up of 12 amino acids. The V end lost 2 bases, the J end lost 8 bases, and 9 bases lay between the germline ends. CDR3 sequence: CASSELGRGYTF. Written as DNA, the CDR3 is TGTGCCAGCAGTGAACTAGGGAGGGGCTACACCTTC.

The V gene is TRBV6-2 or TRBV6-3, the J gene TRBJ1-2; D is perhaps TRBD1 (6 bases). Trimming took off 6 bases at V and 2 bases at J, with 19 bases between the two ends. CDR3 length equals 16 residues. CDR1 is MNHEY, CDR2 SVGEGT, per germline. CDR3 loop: CASSQRPGAKNYGYTF. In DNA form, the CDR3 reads TGTGCCAGCAGCCAACGACCAGGGGCTAAAAACTATGGCTACACCTTC.

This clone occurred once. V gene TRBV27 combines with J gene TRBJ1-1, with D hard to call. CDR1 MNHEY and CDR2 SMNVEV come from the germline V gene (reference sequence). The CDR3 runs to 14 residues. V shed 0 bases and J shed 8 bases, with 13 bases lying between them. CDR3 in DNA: TGTGCCAGCAGTTTATCTTTGGGAGGCAGGGAAGCTTTCTTT. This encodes CASSLSLGGREAFF.